The source of this TCR beta chain is a study of CD8+ T cells in alopecia areata. Germline CDR1 is MNHNS and CDR2 is SASEGT. V lost 2 bases to trimming and J lost 5 bases; unmatched junction nucleotides: 10. The CDR3 sequence is 17 residues long. Only a few counts were recorded for this clone. Treatment of the sample: oral pan-JAK inhibitor, 5-10 mg twice daily. Following extraction, RNA underwent reverse transcription to cDNA, which served as the sequencing template. Using immunoSEQ multiplex PCR, the repertoire was profiled, and TCRdb retains in-frame clones only, with some absent. The sample has hundreds of thousands of clones; 60% are singletons.

The chain couples TRBV6-1 to TRBJ1-5; TRBD1 matches at 9 bases. This specimen was CD4+ T cells sorted from blood, taken at week 52, from a patient treated with tofacitinib. This sequence originates from a human donor with alopecia areata. CDR3 amino acids: CASSEYRGLRGDQPQHF. CDR3 DNA sequence: TGTGCCAGCAGTGAATACAGGGGGCTGCGAGGGGATCAGCCCCAGCATTTT.